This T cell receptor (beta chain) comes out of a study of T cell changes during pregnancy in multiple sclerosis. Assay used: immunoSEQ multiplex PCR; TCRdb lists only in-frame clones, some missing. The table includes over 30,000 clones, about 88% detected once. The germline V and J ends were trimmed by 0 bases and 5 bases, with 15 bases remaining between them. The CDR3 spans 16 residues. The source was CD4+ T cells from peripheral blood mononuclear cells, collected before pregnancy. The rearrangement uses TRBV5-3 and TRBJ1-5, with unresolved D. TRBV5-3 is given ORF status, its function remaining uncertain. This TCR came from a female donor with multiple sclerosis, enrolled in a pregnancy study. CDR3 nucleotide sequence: TGTGCCAGAAGCTTGGGTTCGTCTGAGGGTGATCAGCCCCAGCATTTT. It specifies CARSLGSSEGDQPQHF.